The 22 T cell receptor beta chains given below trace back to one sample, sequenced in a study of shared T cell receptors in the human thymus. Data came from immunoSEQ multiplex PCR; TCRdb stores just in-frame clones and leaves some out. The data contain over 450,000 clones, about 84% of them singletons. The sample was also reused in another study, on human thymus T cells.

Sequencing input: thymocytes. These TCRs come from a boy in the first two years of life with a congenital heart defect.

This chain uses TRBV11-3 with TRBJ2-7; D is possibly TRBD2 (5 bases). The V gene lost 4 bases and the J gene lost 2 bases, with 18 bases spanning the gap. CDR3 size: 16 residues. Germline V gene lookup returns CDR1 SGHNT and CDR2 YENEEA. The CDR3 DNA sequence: TGTGCCAGCAGCTATCCCTACCCCGAGGGTCCCTACGAGCAGTACTTC. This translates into CASSYPYPEGPYEQYF. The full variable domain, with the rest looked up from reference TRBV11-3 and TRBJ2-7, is EAGVVQSPRYKIIEKKQPVAFWCNPISGHNTLYWYLQNLGQGPELLIRYENEEAVDDSQLPKDRFSAERLKGVDSTLKIQPAELGDSAVYLCASSYPYPEGPYEQYFGPGTRLTVT.

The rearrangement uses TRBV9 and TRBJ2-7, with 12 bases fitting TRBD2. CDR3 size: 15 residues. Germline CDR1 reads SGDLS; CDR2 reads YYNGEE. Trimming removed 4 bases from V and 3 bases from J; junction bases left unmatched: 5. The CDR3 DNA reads TGTGCCAGCAGCCACACGGGACTAGCGGGCTACGAGCAGTACTTC. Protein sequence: CASSHTGLAGYEQYF.

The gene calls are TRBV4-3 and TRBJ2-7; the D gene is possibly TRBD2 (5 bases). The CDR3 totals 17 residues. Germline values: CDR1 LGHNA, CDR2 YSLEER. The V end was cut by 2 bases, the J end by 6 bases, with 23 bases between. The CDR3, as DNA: TGCGCCAGCAGCCAATGGTCTGCGCGGACTCCAGCCGGCGAGCAGTACTTC. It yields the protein CASSQWSARTPAGEQYF.

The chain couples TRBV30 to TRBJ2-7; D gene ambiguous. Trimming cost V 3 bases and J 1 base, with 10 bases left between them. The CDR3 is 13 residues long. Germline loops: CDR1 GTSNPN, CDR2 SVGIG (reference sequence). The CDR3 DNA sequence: TGTGCCTGGAGGCAGGTTGTTTCCTACGAGCAGTACTTC. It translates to CAWRQVVSYEQYF.

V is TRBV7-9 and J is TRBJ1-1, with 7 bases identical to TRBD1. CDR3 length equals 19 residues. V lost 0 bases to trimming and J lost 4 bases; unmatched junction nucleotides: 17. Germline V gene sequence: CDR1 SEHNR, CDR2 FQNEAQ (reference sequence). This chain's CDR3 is CASSLADRDRNTRTTEAFF. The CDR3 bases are TGTGCCAGCAGCTTAGCCGACCGGGACAGAAATACTCGAACCACTGAAGCTTTCTTT.

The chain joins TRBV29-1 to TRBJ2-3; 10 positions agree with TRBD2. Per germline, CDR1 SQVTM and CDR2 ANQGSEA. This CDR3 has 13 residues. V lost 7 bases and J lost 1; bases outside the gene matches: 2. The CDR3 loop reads CSDGTSGTDTQYF. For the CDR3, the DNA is TGCAGCGACGGGACTAGCGGCACAGATACGCAGTATTTT.

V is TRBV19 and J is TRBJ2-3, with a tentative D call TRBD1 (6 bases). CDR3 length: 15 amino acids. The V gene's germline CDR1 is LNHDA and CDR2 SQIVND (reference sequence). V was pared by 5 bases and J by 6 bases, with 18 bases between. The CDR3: CASSGSWDTGDTQYF. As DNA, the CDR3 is TGTGCCAGTAGTGGCAGTTGGGACACAGGGGATACGCAGTATTTT.

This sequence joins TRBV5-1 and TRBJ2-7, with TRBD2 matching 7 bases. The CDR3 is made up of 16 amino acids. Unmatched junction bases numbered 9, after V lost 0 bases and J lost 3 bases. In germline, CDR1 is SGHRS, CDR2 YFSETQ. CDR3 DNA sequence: TGCGCCAGCAGCTTGGCCCCCACTAGCGACCTCTACGAGCAGTACTTC. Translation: CASSLAPTSDLYEQYF.

The DNA for the CDR3 is TGTGCCAGCAGTTACCTGGGGGCGGAAAAACTGTTTTTT. Translated: CASSYLGAEKLFF. The chain joins TRBV6-5 to TRBJ1-4; D perhaps matches TRBD1 (6 bases). The ends were cut back, 2 bases at V and 8 bases at J, with 9 bases in the middle. Per germline, CDR1 MNHEY and CDR2 SVGAGI. The CDR3 is 13 residues long.

The DNA of the CDR3 is TGTGCCAGCAGCTTCGCGACAGGGTCTAATGGCTACACCTTC. It specifies CASSFATGSNGYTF. This chain connects TRBV5-4 to TRBJ1-2; 7 bases fit TRBD1. This CDR3 spans 14 amino acids. CDR1 is SGHNT and CDR2 is YYREEE in the germline V gene (reference sequence). V shed 2 bases and J 6 bases; nucleotides not matched to a gene: 7.

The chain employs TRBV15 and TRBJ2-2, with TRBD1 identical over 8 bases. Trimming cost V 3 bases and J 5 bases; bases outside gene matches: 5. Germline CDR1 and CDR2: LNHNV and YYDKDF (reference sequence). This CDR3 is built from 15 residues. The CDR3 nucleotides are TGTGCCACCAGCAGGGGACAGGCCCCTACCGGGGAGCTGTTTTTT. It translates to CATSRGQAPTGELFF. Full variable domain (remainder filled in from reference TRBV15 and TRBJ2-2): DAMVIQNPRYQVTQFGKPVTLSCSQTLNHNVMYWYQQKSSQAPKLLFHYYDKDFNNEADTPDNFQSRRPNTSFCFLDIRSPGLGDTAMYLCATSRGQAPTGELFFGEGSRLTVL.

CDR3: CASSEGRRDQPQHF. CDR3 DNA sequence: TGTGCCAGCAGTGAAGGAAGGAGAGACCAGCCCCAGCATTTT. The chain carries TRBV6-1 and TRBJ1-5; no clear D gene. V shed 1 base and J shed 7 bases, with 11 bases lying between them. CDR1 MNHNS and CDR2 SASEGT come from the germline V gene. The CDR3 extends over 14 amino acids.

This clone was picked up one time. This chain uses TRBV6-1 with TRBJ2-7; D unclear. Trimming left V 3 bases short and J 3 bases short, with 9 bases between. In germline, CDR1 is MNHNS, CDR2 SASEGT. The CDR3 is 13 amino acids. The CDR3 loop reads CASSEVHLYEQYF. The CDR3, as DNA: TGTGCCAGCAGTGAGGTACACCTCTACGAGCAGTACTTC.

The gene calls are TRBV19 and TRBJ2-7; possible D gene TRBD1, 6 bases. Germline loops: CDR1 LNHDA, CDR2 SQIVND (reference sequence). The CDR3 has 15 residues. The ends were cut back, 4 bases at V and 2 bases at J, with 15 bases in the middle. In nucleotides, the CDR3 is TGTGCCAGTAGTAGGGTTGGACCAGGGGCCTACGAGCAGTACTTC. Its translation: CASSRVGPGAYEQYF.

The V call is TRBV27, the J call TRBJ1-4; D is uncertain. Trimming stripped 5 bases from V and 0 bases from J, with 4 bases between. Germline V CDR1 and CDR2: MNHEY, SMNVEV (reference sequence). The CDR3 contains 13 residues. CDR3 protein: CASSKPTNEKLFF. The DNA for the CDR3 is TGTGCCAGCAGTAAGCCAACTAATGAAAAACTGTTTTTT.

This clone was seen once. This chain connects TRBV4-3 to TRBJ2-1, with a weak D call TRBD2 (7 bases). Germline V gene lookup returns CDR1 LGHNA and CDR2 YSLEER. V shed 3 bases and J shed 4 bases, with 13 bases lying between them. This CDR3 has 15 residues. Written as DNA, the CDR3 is TGCGCCAGCAGCCACGAACGGGGGGCATACAATGAGCAGTTCTTC. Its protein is CASSHERGAYNEQFF.

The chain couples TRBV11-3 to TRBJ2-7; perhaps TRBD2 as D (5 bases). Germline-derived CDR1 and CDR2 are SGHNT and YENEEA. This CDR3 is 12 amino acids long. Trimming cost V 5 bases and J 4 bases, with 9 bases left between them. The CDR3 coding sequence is TGTGCCAGCAGCACCGAGGGATACGAGCAGTACTTC. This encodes CASSTEGYEQYF.

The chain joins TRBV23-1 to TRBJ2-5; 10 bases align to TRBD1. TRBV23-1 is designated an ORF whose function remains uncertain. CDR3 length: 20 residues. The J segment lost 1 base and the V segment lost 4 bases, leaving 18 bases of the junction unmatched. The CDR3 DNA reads TGCGCCAGCAGTCGAACCGGGACAGGGGAGCCTGGGCGGCCCCAAGAGACCCAGTACTTC. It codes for CASSRTGTGEPGRPQETQYF.

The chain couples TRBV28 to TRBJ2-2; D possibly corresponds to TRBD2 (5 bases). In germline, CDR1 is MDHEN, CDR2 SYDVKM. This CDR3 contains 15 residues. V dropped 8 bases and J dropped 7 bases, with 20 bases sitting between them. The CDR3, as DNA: TGTGCCAGCGGCCCCCAACTAGAAAAGGTCGGGGAGCTGTTTTTT. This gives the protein CASGPQLEKVGELFF.

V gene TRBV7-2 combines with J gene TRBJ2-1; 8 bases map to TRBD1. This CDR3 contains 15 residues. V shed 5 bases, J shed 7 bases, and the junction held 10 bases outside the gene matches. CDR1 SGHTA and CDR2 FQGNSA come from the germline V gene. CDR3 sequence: CASSPPDRVSNEQFF. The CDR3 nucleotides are TGTGCCAGCAGCCCCCCGGACAGGGTATCAAATGAGCAGTTCTTC.

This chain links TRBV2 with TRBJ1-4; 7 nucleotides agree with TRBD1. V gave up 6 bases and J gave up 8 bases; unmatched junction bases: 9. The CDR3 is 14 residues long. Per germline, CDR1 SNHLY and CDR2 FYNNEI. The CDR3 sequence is CASSPDRAGEKLFF. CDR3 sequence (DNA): TGTGCCAGCAGCCCCGACAGGGCAGGCGAAAAACTGTTTTTT.

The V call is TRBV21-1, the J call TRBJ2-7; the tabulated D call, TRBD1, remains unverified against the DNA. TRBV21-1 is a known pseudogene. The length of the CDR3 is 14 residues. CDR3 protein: CASSTGQDSYEQYF. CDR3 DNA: TGTGCCAGCAGCACGGGACAAGACTCCTACGAGCAGTACTTC.